The rows below give T cell receptor beta chains drawn from one sample of a study of cytomegalovirus exposure and HLA in healthy donors. Profiling relied on immunoSEQ multiplex PCR, and the TCRdb table lists in-frame clones only, not all of them. Of approximately 130,000 clones detected, about 78% appear once; the ten largest clones hold around 4.2%. The sample was PBMCs. These receptor sequences come from a man aged 50 or older in good health and CMV-seropositive. Each CDR3 is given with its conserved first and last residue. D genes are given only for firm matches. Part of the rows lack a size; the others show once, few, many or a class for expanded clones.

J gene: TRBJ1-2
clone size: -
V gene: TRBV5-6
D gene: -
CDR3 DNA: TGTGCCAGCAGCTTAGCAGGGGCCAACCATGGCTACACCTTC
CDR3 protein: CASSLAGANHGYTF

J gene: TRBJ2-5
clone size: -
V gene: TRBV4-3
D gene: -
CDR3 DNA: TGCGCCAGCAGCCAAGAAGGGGGGGGCCGGGAGACCCAGTACTTC
CDR3 protein: CASSQEGGGRETQYF

J gene: TRBJ1-2
clone size: -
V gene: TRBV7-2
D gene: -
CDR3 DNA: TGTGCCAGCAGCGCCTTCCCCCCCTATCAGGGTAACTATGGCTACACCTTC
CDR3 protein: CASSAFPPYQGNYGYTF

J gene: TRBJ1-1
clone size: -
V gene: TRBV27
D gene: -
CDR3 DNA: TGTGCCAGCAGTAGGGACACCTACACTGAAGCTTTCTTT
CDR3 protein: CASSRDTYTEAFF

J gene: TRBJ2-7
clone size: few
V gene: TRBV7-3
D gene: TRBD1
CDR3 DNA: TGTGCCAGCAGCCCCCAAGGGACAGGCTACGAGCAGTACTTC
CDR3 protein: CASSPQGTGYEQYF

J gene: TRBJ2-5
clone size: -
V gene: TRBV7-3
D gene: -
CDR3 DNA: TGTGCCAGCAGCTTAGGTACAGGGCTGACCCAGTACTTC
CDR3 protein: CASSLGTGLTQYF

J gene: TRBJ2-7
clone size: -
V gene: TRBV9
D gene: -
CDR3 DNA: TGTGCCAGCAGCCCGCCGGGAGGGGGCGGACTCTACGAGCAGTACTTC
CDR3 protein: CASSPPGGGGLYEQYF

J gene: TRBJ2-7
clone size: few
V gene: TRBV5-4
D gene: TRBD1
CDR3 DNA: TGTGCCAGCAGCTTGAAGGGACAGTCTGTTGGCGAGCAGTACTTC
CDR3 protein: CASSLKGQSVGEQYF

J gene: TRBJ1-4
clone size: -
V gene: TRBV6-6
D gene: TRBD1
CDR3 DNA: TGTGCCAGCAGTACCTCGGACAGGACAAATGAAAAACTGTTTTTT
CDR3 protein: CASSTSDRTNEKLFF

J gene: TRBJ2-1
clone size: -
V gene: TRBV12-2
D gene: -
CDR3 DNA: TGTGCAACCCGGAGGGGGGGGGCTCACTACAATGAGCAGTTCTTC
CDR3 protein: CATRRGGAHYNEQFF

J gene: TRBJ2-6
clone size: -
V gene: TRBV18
D gene: -
CDR3 DNA: TGTGCCAGCTCACTATTACAGGGAATCGGGGCCAACGTCCTGACTTTC
CDR3 protein: CASSLLQGIGANVLTF

J gene: TRBJ2-6
clone size: once
V gene: TRBV7-9
D gene: -
CDR3 DNA: TGTGCCAGCCGCGTCTCTGGGGCCAACGTCCTGACTTTC
CDR3 protein: CASRVSGANVLTF

J gene: TRBJ2-5
clone size: -
V gene: TRBV5-6
D gene: -
CDR3 DNA: TGTGCCAGCAACTTGACTAGTGGGGGGCAAGAGACCCAGTACTTC
CDR3 protein: CASNLTSGGQETQYF

J gene: TRBJ1-2
clone size: -
V gene: TRBV2
D gene: TRBD1
CDR3 DNA: TGTGCCAGCAGTGGGACAGGGGAACGTGGCTACACCTTC
CDR3 protein: CASSGTGERGYTF

J gene: TRBJ2-1
clone size: -
V gene: TRBV2
D gene: -
CDR3 DNA: TGTGCCAGCAGTGTCAGACAGGCGAACAATGAGCAGTTCTTC
CDR3 protein: CASSVRQANNEQFF

J gene: TRBJ2-2
clone size: -
V gene: TRBV7-8
D gene: TRBD2
CDR3 DNA: TGTGCCAGCAGCCCCCCTAGCGGTTACACCGGGGAGCTGTTTTTT
CDR3 protein: CASSPPSGYTGELFF

J gene: TRBJ1-5
clone size: -
V gene: TRBV15
D gene: TRBD1
CDR3 DNA: TGTGCCACCAGCAGAGATAGGGACAGGGTGGGACAGCCCCAGCATTTT
CDR3 protein: CATSRDRDRVGQPQHF

J gene: TRBJ1-6
clone size: -
V gene: TRBV27
D gene: TRBD1
CDR3 DNA: TGTGCCAGCAGCCTCGGGACAGGGTTGTATAATTCACCCCTCCACTTT
CDR3 protein: CASSLGTGLYNSPLHF

J gene: TRBJ1-5
clone size: -
V gene: TRBV18
D gene: TRBD1
CDR3 DNA: TGTGCCAGCTCACCATATCCCCCGACAGGGTATATTCAGCCCCAGCATTTT
CDR3 protein: CASSPYPPTGYIQPQHF

J gene: TRBJ2-7
clone size: -
V gene: TRBV4-3
D gene: -
CDR3 DNA: TGCGCCAGCAGCGCAAGATACGCTACAGCAGACTACGAGCAGTACTTC
CDR3 protein: CASSARYATADYEQYF